Following are 26 T cell receptor beta chains from one sample sequenced in a study of beta chain features in type 1 diabetes. All of the isolated RNA was reverse transcribed, so expressed TCRB transcripts were sequenced. The method was immunoSEQ multiplex PCR; TCRdb's version includes in-frame clones alone and lacks a portion of them. The table records 150,000 or so clones, around a tenth of them present only once. The sample comprised central memory CD4+ T cells from blood. These receptors originate from a man younger than 35 in good health.

This clone was counted between two and nine times. V is TRBV18 and J is TRBJ2-5, with D possibly being TRBD2 (5 bases). V was trimmed by 3 bases and J by 0 bases, leaving 5 bases between them. This CDR3 region has 13 residues. Germline assignment: CDR1 KGHSH and CDR2 LQKENI. The CDR3 region is CASSPGNQETQYF. The CDR3 DNA follows: TGTGCCAGCTCACCCGGGAACCAAGAGACCCAGTACTTC.

This chain uses TRBV19 with TRBJ1-5; the D gene is possibly TRBD1 (5 bases). The CDR3 runs 15 residues. Trimming left V 3 bases short and J 7 bases short, with 16 bases between. In germline, CDR1 is LNHDA, CDR2 SQIVND (reference sequence). DNA of the CDR3: TGTGCCAGTAGTATTATTCGGCAGGGTAAGCAGCCCCAGCATTTT. The encoded protein is CASSIIRQGKQPQHF.

Only a few counts were recorded for this clone. This chain connects TRBV4-1 to TRBJ2-4; 15 nucleotides agree with TRBD2. J was trimmed by 0 bases and V by 4 bases; bases with no gene match: 7. This CDR3 region has 19 residues. The germline V gene encodes CDR1 MGHRA and CDR2 YSYEKL. CDR3 residues: CASSPSGLAGGIAKNIQYF. In DNA form, the CDR3 reads TGCGCCAGCAGCCCCTCCGGACTAGCGGGGGGGATAGCCAAAAACATTCAGTACTTC.

The rearrangement joins TRBV6-5 to TRBJ2-7, with 7 bases identical to TRBD1. Germline loops: CDR1 MNHEY, CDR2 SVGAGI. Trimming at V came to 0 bases and at J to 13 bases, leaving 6 bases not matched to a gene. The CDR3 has 12 amino acids. The CDR3 protein is CASSYSKGQPYF. CDR3 nucleotide sequence: TGTGCCAGCAGTTACTCGAAGGGACAGCCATACTTC.

This clone turned up a few times. This sequence joins TRBV30 and TRBJ2-2, with 10 bases aligning to TRBD1. The germline CDR1 and CDR2 sequences are GTSNPN and SVGIG (reference sequence). There are 14 residues in the CDR3. The V and J ends lost 2 bases and 5 bases, in that order; junction bases with no gene match: 2. The CDR3 loop reads CAWSRDRGTGELFF. The CDR3, as DNA: TGTGCCTGGAGTAGGGACAGGGGAACCGGGGAGCTGTTTTTT.

CDR3 bases: TGTGCCAGCGCATACAGGCAAGCTAACTATGGCTACACCTTC. Amino acid sequence: CASAYRQANYGYTF. V and J are TRBV6-5 and TRBJ1-2, with TRBD1 as a possible D gene (5 bases). Per germline, CDR1 MNHEY and CDR2 SVGAGI. The V and J ends lost 8 bases and 0 bases respectively, with 13 bases between them. The CDR3 covers 14 residues.

V is TRBV9 and J is TRBJ1-6; weak D call: TRBD1 (6 bases). CDR3 size: 15 residues. V lost 0 bases and J lost 7, with 11 bases in between. In germline, CDR1 is SGDLS, CDR2 YYNGEE. This CDR3 is CASSVGTGNNSPLHF. DNA of the CDR3: TGTGCCAGCAGCGTAGGCACAGGGAACAATTCACCCCTCCACTTT.

Ten or more counts support this clone. The rearrangement joins TRBV20-1 to TRBJ1-2; D call uncertain. V was clipped by 6 bases and J by 8 bases, with 10 bases between them. This CDR3 has 10 amino acids. The V gene's germline CDR1 is DFQATT and CDR2 SNEGSKA (reference sequence). The CDR3 region is CSAWGGGYTF. Here the CDR3 DNA reads TGCAGTGCATGGGGAGGCGGCTACACCTTC.

This clone was seen ten or more times. The chain is built from TRBV7-3 and TRBJ1-2, with 9 bases matching TRBD1. Germline loops: CDR1 SGHTA, CDR2 FQGTGA. The CDR3 has 14 amino acids. With 1 base clipped from V and 8 bases from J, the junction kept 5 bases outside the gene matches. The CDR3 bases are TGTGCCAGCAGCTTAAATACAGGGGGCGTCGGCTACACCTTC. Amino acid sequence: CASSLNTGGVGYTF. Using reference TRBV7-3 and TRBJ1-2 for the parts outside the CDR3, the full variable domain is GAGVSQTPSNKVTEKGKYVELRCDPISGHTALYWYRQSLGQGPEFLIYFQGTGAADDSGLPNDRFFAVRPEGSVSTLKIQRTERGDSAVYLCASSLNTGGVGYTFGSGTRLTVV.

Here the CDR3 reads CASSSTGGVNNEQFF. In DNA form, the CDR3 reads TGTGCCAGCAGCTCCACCGGGGGGGTCAACAATGAGCAGTTCTTC. The V and J genes are TRBV11-3 and TRBJ2-1; 8 bases fit TRBD2. V shed 4 bases and J 5 bases; nucleotides not matched to a gene: 7. The CDR3 contains 15 residues. Germline V gene data show CDR1 as SGHNT and CDR2 as YENEEA.

The rearrangement uses TRBV7-9 and TRBJ2-2; 7 bases map to TRBD1. This CDR3 contains 15 residues. The ends lost 1 base at V and 4 bases at J; junction bases unmatched: 3. Germline CDR1 SEHNR, CDR2 FQNEAQ (reference sequence). This CDR3 is CASSLGRGSTGELFF. The DNA of the CDR3 is TGTGCCAGCAGCTTAGGCAGGGGGAGCACCGGGGAGCTGTTTTTT.

Ten or more counts support this clone. The chain carries TRBV7-9 and TRBJ1-1, with 7 bases that match TRBD1. The length of the CDR3 is 14 residues. CDR1 and CDR2 (germline): SEHNR, FQNEAQ (reference sequence). V was pared by 4 bases and J by 3 bases, with 5 bases of the junction left unmatched. CDR3 nucleotide sequence: TGTGCCAGCAGCTCACAGGGGTCGTACACTGAAGCTTTCTTT. Amino acid sequence: CASSSQGSYTEAFF.

A few counts support this clone. One junction end does not reproduce the germline sequence, and a read error may be involved. The chain links TRBV7-2 to TRBJ2-7, with a weak D call TRBD1 (6 bases). CDR1 and CDR2 (germline): SGHTA, FQGNSA. The CDR3 is made up of 14 amino acids. CDR3 nucleotide sequence: TGTGCCAGCAGCTCTGGGTCGGCATCTTACGAGCAGGGGTTC. Its translation: CASSSGSASYEQGF.

In this sample, this clone turned up a few times. The chain recombines TRBV19 with TRBJ2-7, with D tentatively TRBD2 (5 bases). Germline V gene sequence: CDR1 LNHDA, CDR2 SQIVND (reference sequence). This CDR3 has 15 amino acids. V was cut by 3 bases and J by 1 base, with 13 bases left in between. The CDR3 coding sequence is TGTGCCAGTAGTATGGAGCTTCGGGGTTCCTACGAGCAGTACTTC. It specifies CASSMELRGSYEQYF.

In this sample, this clone turned up many times. The rearrangement joins TRBV12-2 to TRBJ2-1; TRBD2 is the table's D call and was not checked against the DNA. TRBV12-2 is annotated as a pseudogene. The CDR3 contains 13 residues. The CDR3 reads CASRPTSIDEQFF. The CDR3 region has the DNA TGTGCAAGTCGCCCAACTAGCATCGATGAGCAGTTCTTC.

This clone occurred once. The chain has TRBV15 and TRBJ2-3; 8 bases map to TRBD1. V gave up 3 bases and J gave up 0 bases; unmatched junction bases: 11. CDR1 and CDR2 (germline): LNHNV, YYDKDF (reference sequence). The CDR3 covers 18 residues. The CDR3 DNA is TGTGCCACCAGCAGGGACAGGGATTCACTTCCTAGCACAGATACGCAGTATTTT. It is translated as CATSRDRDSLPSTDTQYF.

This chain connects TRBV16 to TRBJ1-2; no definite D call. Trimming left V 4 bases short and J 0 bases short, with 18 bases between. CDR3 length equals 17 residues. Looked up from germline, CDR1 is KGHSY and CDR2 is FQNENV. The DNA for the CDR3 is TGTGCCAGCAGCCGCTCCTTGGTGGAGGGCCCTAACTATGGCTACACCTTC. It translates to CASSRSLVEGPNYGYTF.

The V gene is TRBV28, the J gene TRBJ2-7; a weak D match, TRBD1 (6 bases). This CDR3 has 15 amino acids. Looked up from germline, CDR1 is MDHEN and CDR2 is SYDVKM. The V end lost 6 bases, the J end lost 4 bases, and 19 bases lay between the germline ends. This CDR3 is CASRPTPGVGYEQYF. The CDR3 DNA reads TGTGCCAGCAGGCCCACGCCAGGGGTTGGTTACGAGCAGTACTTC.

This clone has a handful of counts. The CDR3 region is CASSGQGANSPLHF. CDR3 nucleotide sequence: TGTGCCAGCAGCGGGCAGGGGGCCAATTCACCCCTCCACTTT. V usage is TRBV5-6 and J usage is TRBJ1-6; 8 positions match TRBD1. The V segment lost 4 bases and the J segment 7 bases; nucleotides outside the gene matches: 4. Per germline, CDR1 SGHDT and CDR2 YYEEEE. This CDR3 comprises 14 residues.

This clone occurred many times. The V call is TRBV14, the J call TRBJ2-3; 12 nucleotides agree with TRBD2. J lost 4 bases, V lost 6 bases, and 5 bases had no gene match. Germline assignment: CDR1 SGHDN and CDR2 FVKESK. CDR3 length: 15 amino acids. The CDR3 sequence is CASRRTSGAADTQYF. The DNA of the CDR3 is TGTGCCAGCAGAAGGACTAGCGGGGCGGCAGATACGCAGTATTTT.

The V call is TRBV5-4, the J call TRBJ1-3; D unclear. The CDR3 is made up of 14 amino acids. The germline gives CDR1 SGHNT, CDR2 YYREEE (reference sequence). Trimming removed 5 bases at V and 3 bases at J, with 12 bases between. DNA for the CDR3: TGTGCCAGCAGAGCGGGTCAGGATGGAAACACCATATATTTT. Translating gives CASRAGQDGNTIYF.

There are many counts of this clone. The rearrangement joins TRBV14 to TRBJ1-2, with D possibly TRBD1 on 5 matching bases. Per germline, CDR1 SGHDN and CDR2 FVKESK. Trimming shortened V by 0 bases and J by 5 bases, and 10 bases separated the two germline ends. The CDR3 has 14 residues. The CDR3 is CASSQDLGAYGYTF. CDR3 sequence (DNA): TGTGCCAGCAGCCAAGATCTAGGGGCGTATGGCTACACCTTC.

This rearrangement joins TRBV2 to TRBJ1-6, with TRBD1 matching 9 bases. With 1 base clipped from V and 7 bases from J, the junction kept 2 bases outside the gene matches. CDR1 is SNHLY, CDR2 FYNNEI, per germline. This CDR3 has 15 amino acids. Here the CDR3 reads CASSEEQGANSPLHF. The CDR3 DNA reads TGTGCCAGCAGTGAAGAACAGGGGGCGAATTCACCCCTCCACTTT.

The gene calls are TRBV7-6 and TRBJ2-1; D is unclear. V lost 5 bases, J lost 5 bases, and 13 bases lay in between. The germline CDR1 and CDR2 sequences are SGHVS and FNYEAQ. The CDR3 is made up of 14 amino acids. The CDR3 protein is CASSPRPLNNEQFF. The CDR3 coding sequence is TGTGCCAGCAGCCCTCGTCCCTTAAACAATGAGCAGTTCTTC.

This rearrangement joins TRBV7-8 to TRBJ1-1; D gene unclear. Per the germline V gene, CDR1 is SGHVS and CDR2 is FQNEAQ. V lost 6 bases, J lost 0 bases, and 17 bases lay in between. The CDR3 has 16 residues. CDR3 in DNA: TGTGCCAGCAGAAGGACCGAGACTAGCTTGAACACTGAAGCTTTCTTT. This gives the protein CASRRTETSLNTEAFF.

The V call is TRBV5-1, the J call TRBJ1-1; 9 positions match TRBD1. The CDR3 is 16 amino acids. Germline V gene sequence: CDR1 SGHRS, CDR2 YFSETQ. J gave up 6 bases and V 4 bases, and 13 bases lay outside the gene matches. The CDR3 region is CASSGGTGSEVSEAFF. In nucleotides, the CDR3 is TGCGCCAGCAGCGGCGGGACAGGGAGTGAGGTATCTGAAGCTTTCTTT.